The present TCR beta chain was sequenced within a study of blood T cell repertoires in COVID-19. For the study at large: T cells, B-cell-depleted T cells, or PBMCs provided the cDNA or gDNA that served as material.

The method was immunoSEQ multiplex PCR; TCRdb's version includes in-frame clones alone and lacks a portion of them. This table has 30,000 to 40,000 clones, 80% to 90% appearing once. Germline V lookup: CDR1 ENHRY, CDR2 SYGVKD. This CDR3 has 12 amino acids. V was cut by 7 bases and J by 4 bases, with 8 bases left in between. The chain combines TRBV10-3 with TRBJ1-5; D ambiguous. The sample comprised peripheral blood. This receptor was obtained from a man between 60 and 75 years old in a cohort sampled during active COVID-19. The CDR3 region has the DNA TGTGCCATCAAGGCGGAGAATCAGCCCCAGCATTTT. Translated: CAIKAENQPQHF.